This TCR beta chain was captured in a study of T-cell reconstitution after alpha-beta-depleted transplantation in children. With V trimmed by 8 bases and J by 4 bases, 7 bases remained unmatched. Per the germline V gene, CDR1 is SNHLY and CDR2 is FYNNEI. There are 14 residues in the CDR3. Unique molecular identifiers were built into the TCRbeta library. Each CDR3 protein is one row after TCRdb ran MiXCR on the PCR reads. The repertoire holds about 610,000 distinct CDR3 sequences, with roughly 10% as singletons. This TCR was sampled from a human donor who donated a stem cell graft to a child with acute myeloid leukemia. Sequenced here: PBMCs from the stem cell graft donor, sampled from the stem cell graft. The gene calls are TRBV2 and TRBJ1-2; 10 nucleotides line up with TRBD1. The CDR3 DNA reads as TGTGCCAGCTTTGGGACAGGGGATCCCTATGGCTACACCTTC. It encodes CASFGTGDPYGYTF.